The rows below give T cell receptor beta chains drawn from one sample of a study of OX40 agonist ivuxolimab in advanced cancers. Profiling relied on immunoSEQ multiplex PCR, and the TCRdb table lists in-frame clones only, not all of them. The sample has more than 50,000 clones; about 79% are singletons. This sample comprised CD4+ or CD8+ T cells sorted from blood, obtained in a trial of the OX40 agonist ivuxolimab. These TCRs come from an adult with an advanced solid tumor such as melanoma, head and neck, liver or kidney cancer. Each CDR3 is given with its conserved first and last residue. Fields, in order: CDR3 DNA, CDR3 protein, V gene, D gene, J gene, clone size. The D gene is left open where the match is weak. The size entry is marked missing in some rows and otherwise reads once, few, many or a size class.

CDR3 DNA: TGTGCCAGCGCCGATACCGGGACAGGGACCATTGGGGCCAACGTCCTGACTTTC
CDR3 protein: CASADTGTGTIGANVLTF
V gene: TRBV2
D gene: TRBD1
J gene: TRBJ2-6
clone size: -

CDR3 DNA: TGTGCCAGCAGTTTGGAGGGAACAGGGCCTAGGGATGAGCAGTTCTTC
CDR3 protein: CASSLEGTGPRDEQFF
V gene: TRBV27
D gene: -
J gene: TRBJ2-1
clone size: -

CDR3 DNA: TGTGCCAGTAGTAATACCCTGGGACAGGTTAGGAGCGGACCCCTCCACTTT
CDR3 protein: CASSNTLGQVRSGPLHF
V gene: TRBV19
D gene: TRBD1
J gene: TRBJ1-6
clone size: -

CDR3 DNA: TGTGCCAGCAGCTCGGGACCGCTGAACACTGAAGCTTTCTTT
CDR3 protein: CASSSGPLNTEAFF
V gene: TRBV7-2
D gene: -
J gene: TRBJ1-1
clone size: -

CDR3 DNA: TGTGCCAGCCGGGACTATCAACGCAATGAGCAGTTCTTC
CDR3 protein: CASRDYQRNEQFF
V gene: TRBV7-8
D gene: TRBD2
J gene: TRBJ2-1
clone size: -

CDR3 DNA: TGCGCCAGCAGCTTTGACAGGGGAGGAGGCTACACCTTC
CDR3 protein: CASSFDRGGGYTF
V gene: TRBV5-1
D gene: TRBD1
J gene: TRBJ1-2
clone size: -

CDR3 DNA: TGTGCCAGCCGACAGGGTTACTATCGCCAAGAGACCCAGTACTTC
CDR3 protein: CASRQGYYRQETQYF
V gene: TRBV5-6
D gene: TRBD1
J gene: TRBJ2-5
clone size: -

CDR3 DNA: TGTGCCAGTAGTATCCGGGGATACTATCAGCCCCAGCATTTT
CDR3 protein: CASSIRGYYQPQHF
V gene: TRBV19
D gene: -
J gene: TRBJ1-5
clone size: few

CDR3 DNA: TGTGCCAGCGTGGGACAGGCTGGAAACACCATATATTTT
CDR3 protein: CASVGQAGNTIYF
V gene: TRBV2
D gene: TRBD1
J gene: TRBJ1-3
clone size: -

CDR3 DNA: TGCAGCGTAGCGGCAGCCTACGAGCAGTACTTC
CDR3 protein: CSVAAAYEQYF
V gene: TRBV29-1
D gene: -
J gene: TRBJ2-7
clone size: -

CDR3 DNA: TGTGCCAGCTGGGACAGGACAAGCACAGATACGCAGTATTTT
CDR3 protein: CASWDRTSTDTQYF
V gene: TRBV2
D gene: TRBD1
J gene: TRBJ2-3
clone size: once

CDR3 DNA: TGCGCCAGCACCAACAGGGGGCAGGTCTCTGAAGCTTTCTTT
CDR3 protein: CASTNRGQVSEAFF
V gene: TRBV5-1
D gene: TRBD1
J gene: TRBJ1-1
clone size: -

CDR3 DNA: TGTGCCAGCAGTGACAGGGGGGCTGGGGCCAACGTCCTGACTTTC
CDR3 protein: CASSDRGAGANVLTF
V gene: TRBV6-4
D gene: -
J gene: TRBJ2-6
clone size: -

CDR3 DNA: TGTGCCAGCAGTTTATTGGCGGGGGCGAACACCGGGGAGCTGTTTTTT
CDR3 protein: CASSLLAGANTGELFF
V gene: TRBV27
D gene: TRBD2
J gene: TRBJ2-2
clone size: -

CDR3 DNA: TGTGCCAGCAGCCCGGTGGGACAGGTGAACACCGGGGAGCTGTTTTTT
CDR3 protein: CASSPVGQVNTGELFF
V gene: TRBV5-6
D gene: TRBD1
J gene: TRBJ2-2
clone size: -

CDR3 DNA: TGTGCCACCAGCAGAGCGGCAGGGAACTATGGCTACACCTTC
CDR3 protein: CATSRAAGNYGYTF
V gene: TRBV15
D gene: -
J gene: TRBJ1-2
clone size: once

CDR3 DNA: TGTGCCAGCAGCCTAATTCAGGGGGCGGTTAGCTATGGCTACACCTTC
CDR3 protein: CASSLIQGAVSYGYTF
V gene: TRBV6-6
D gene: TRBD1
J gene: TRBJ1-2
clone size: -

CDR3 DNA: TGTGCCAGAAGCTTGGGTAGCGAGCGGATTACCTACGAGCAGTACTTC
CDR3 protein: CARSLGSERITYEQYF
V gene: TRBV5-3
D gene: -
J gene: TRBJ2-7
clone size: -

CDR3 DNA: TGCGCCAGCAGCTCCGGGACAGGGGTACTGCAAGAGACCCAGTACTTC
CDR3 protein: CASSSGTGVLQETQYF
V gene: TRBV5-1
D gene: TRBD1
J gene: TRBJ2-5
clone size: -

CDR3 DNA: TGTGCCAGCAGCAGAGCCCCCATTAACAGGGGTGGCGGGGAGCTGTTTTTT
CDR3 protein: CASSRAPINRGGGELFF
V gene: TRBV9
D gene: TRBD1
J gene: TRBJ2-2
clone size: -

CDR3 DNA: TGCGCCAGCAGCTTGGACCAATCTAGCACAGATACGCAGTATTTT
CDR3 protein: CASSLDQSSTDTQYF
V gene: TRBV5-1
D gene: -
J gene: TRBJ2-3
clone size: -

CDR3 DNA: TGTGCCAGCAGCAGCCGCCTCGGGGGGGGAAACATTCAGTACTTC
CDR3 protein: CASSSRLGGGNIQYF
V gene: TRBV7-2
D gene: TRBD2
J gene: TRBJ2-4
clone size: -

CDR3 DNA: TGTGCCACCACTCAGGGGGCGACTGAAGCTTTCTTT
CDR3 protein: CATTQGATEAFF
V gene: TRBV15
D gene: TRBD1
J gene: TRBJ1-1
clone size: few

CDR3 DNA: TGTGCCAGCAGCTTAGACAGGGGGCACTACGAGCAGTACTTC
CDR3 protein: CASSLDRGHYEQYF
V gene: TRBV7-2
D gene: TRBD1
J gene: TRBJ2-7
clone size: -

CDR3 DNA: TGTGCCAGCAGCTTGGTTCCCGGAGACTACGAGCAGTACTTC
CDR3 protein: CASSLVPGDYEQYF
V gene: TRBV5-4
D gene: -
J gene: TRBJ2-7
clone size: -

CDR3 DNA: TGTGCCAGTAGTCATCAGGGCCAAAACACTGAAGCTTTCTTT
CDR3 protein: CASSHQGQNTEAFF
V gene: TRBV19
D gene: -
J gene: TRBJ1-1
clone size: -

CDR3 DNA: TGTGCCAGCAGCGTTGACGGAAACACCGGGGAGCTGTTTTTT
CDR3 protein: CASSVDGNTGELFF
V gene: TRBV9
D gene: -
J gene: TRBJ2-2
clone size: once

CDR3 DNA: TGTGCCAGCAGTGCAGAACAGGGCGGCTATGGCTACACCTTC
CDR3 protein: CASSAEQGGYGYTF
V gene: TRBV6-1
D gene: -
J gene: TRBJ1-2
clone size: -

CDR3 DNA: TGTGCCAGCAGGACCTTCTACAGTTCCAATCAGCCCCAGCATTTT
CDR3 protein: CASRTFYSSNQPQHF
V gene: TRBV27
D gene: -
J gene: TRBJ1-5
clone size: -

CDR3 DNA: TGTGCCAGCAGTGGGCTTGGAAACACCATATATTTT
CDR3 protein: CASSGLGNTIYF
V gene: TRBV28
D gene: -
J gene: TRBJ1-3
clone size: -

CDR3 DNA: TGTGCCAGCAGCCTACGCGACAGGGGCGGGACAGATACGCAGTATTTT
CDR3 protein: CASSLRDRGGTDTQYF
V gene: TRBV9
D gene: TRBD1
J gene: TRBJ2-3
clone size: -

CDR3 DNA: TGTGCCACCAGCAGACCACTAGCGAACTATGAGCAGTTCTTC
CDR3 protein: CATSRPLANYEQFF
V gene: TRBV15
D gene: TRBD2
J gene: TRBJ2-1
clone size: -

CDR3 DNA: TGTGCCAGCAGCTTAGATCTCAGCACAGATACGCAGTATTTT
CDR3 protein: CASSLDLSTDTQYF
V gene: TRBV11-2
D gene: -
J gene: TRBJ2-3
clone size: -

CDR3 DNA: TGTGCCAGCAACAAAGGGGGACCTAGCGGGGACATCAATGAGCAGTTCTTC
CDR3 protein: CASNKGGPSGDINEQFF
V gene: TRBV5-4
D gene: TRBD2
J gene: TRBJ2-1
clone size: -

CDR3 DNA: TGTGCTAGTGGTTCCTGGGACAGGGGGAACAATGAGCAGTTCTTC
CDR3 protein: CASGSWDRGNNEQFF
V gene: TRBV12-5
D gene: TRBD1
J gene: TRBJ2-1
clone size: -

CDR3 DNA: TGTGCCAGCAAACAGACAGGGGGTAACTATGGCTACACCTTC
CDR3 protein: CASKQTGGNYGYTF
V gene: TRBV6-5
D gene: TRBD1
J gene: TRBJ1-2
clone size: -

CDR3 DNA: TGTGCCAGCAGCTCCTGGGACTTGGTCAGCGCCGGGGAGCTGTTTTTT
CDR3 protein: CASSSWDLVSAGELFF
V gene: TRBV5-5
D gene: -
J gene: TRBJ2-2
clone size: once

CDR3 DNA: TGTGCCAGCAGCCAAGATCGAAAGCAGTACTTC
CDR3 protein: CASSQDRKQYF
V gene: TRBV14
D gene: -
J gene: TRBJ2-7
clone size: -

CDR3 DNA: TGTGCCAGCAGTTTAGGGGACAGGGGGCGCGGGCAGCCCCAGCATTTT
CDR3 protein: CASSLGDRGRGQPQHF
V gene: TRBV28
D gene: TRBD1
J gene: TRBJ1-5
clone size: -

CDR3 DNA: TGCAGCGTTGCGAAAAGGACAGGGGGCTATGGCTACACCTTC
CDR3 protein: CSVAKRTGGYGYTF
V gene: TRBV29-1
D gene: TRBD1
J gene: TRBJ1-2
clone size: -

CDR3 DNA: TGTGCCAGCAGTTTGCCCGGATATAAGGGTAGACTGTTTTTT
CDR3 protein: CASSLPGYKGRLFF
V gene: TRBV28
D gene: -
J gene: TRBJ1-4
clone size: -

CDR3 DNA: TGTGCCAGCGTCGAGGACAGTCCTAACTATGGCTACACCTTC
CDR3 protein: CASVEDSPNYGYTF
V gene: TRBV6-1
D gene: -
J gene: TRBJ1-2
clone size: -

CDR3 DNA: TGTGCCAGCAGTCTACAGACTAGCGGGGGGGCGGATACGCAGTATTTT
CDR3 protein: CASSLQTSGGADTQYF
V gene: TRBV28
D gene: TRBD2
J gene: TRBJ2-3
clone size: -

CDR3 DNA: TGTGCCAGTCTCGGGGGGGGGAACACTGAAGCTTTCTTT
CDR3 protein: CASLGGGNTEAFF
V gene: TRBV19
D gene: -
J gene: TRBJ1-1
clone size: -

CDR3 DNA: TGTGCCAGCAGTTTAGGGGGGTCAGGGGTGTACTCCGAGCAGTACTTC
CDR3 protein: CASSLGGSGVYSEQYF
V gene: TRBV28
D gene: -
J gene: TRBJ2-7
clone size: -

CDR3 DNA: TGTGCCAGCTCACCTGTGACAGGGATGGATTTAAATGGCTACACCTTC
CDR3 protein: CASSPVTGMDLNGYTF
V gene: TRBV18
D gene: TRBD1
J gene: TRBJ1-2
clone size: few

CDR3 DNA: TGTGCCAGTCGACAGGGAGTTACCGGGGAGCTGTTTTTT
CDR3 protein: CASRQGVTGELFF
V gene: TRBV6-5
D gene: TRBD1
J gene: TRBJ2-2
clone size: once

CDR3 DNA: TGCGCCAGCAGCCACCCAGGGGCAGGGGGCACCTACGAGCAGTACTTC
CDR3 protein: CASSHPGAGGTYEQYF
V gene: TRBV4-1
D gene: TRBD1
J gene: TRBJ2-7
clone size: once

CDR3 DNA: TGTGCCAGCACCGGGCGGAGGACAGGGGGCACAGATACGCAGTATTTT
CDR3 protein: CASTGRRTGGTDTQYF
V gene: TRBV2
D gene: TRBD1
J gene: TRBJ2-3
clone size: -

CDR3 DNA: TGTGCCAGCAGCCAAGCAGGGGGACAGGGTCGTGCTAATGAAAAACTGTTTTTT
CDR3 protein: CASSQAGGQGRANEKLFF
V gene: TRBV4-2
D gene: TRBD1
J gene: TRBJ1-4
clone size: few

CDR3 DNA: TGTGCCAGCAGCCAAGACAGGGGTAGTTCTGGAAACACCATATATTTT
CDR3 protein: CASSQDRGSSGNTIYF
V gene: TRBV4-2
D gene: -
J gene: TRBJ1-3
clone size: -

CDR3 DNA: TGTGCCAGCAGAATGGGCCCGGGCACTGAAGCTTTCTTT
CDR3 protein: CASRMGPGTEAFF
V gene: TRBV6-1
D gene: -
J gene: TRBJ1-1
clone size: -

CDR3 DNA: TGTGCCGGAACCTTAGATCGATGGAACACTGAAGCTTTCTTT
CDR3 protein: CAGTLDRWNTEAFF
V gene: TRBV5-5
D gene: -
J gene: TRBJ1-1
clone size: -

CDR3 DNA: TGCGCCAGCGCCTCGGGGACAGGGCTGTACGAGCAGTACTTC
CDR3 protein: CASASGTGLYEQYF
V gene: TRBV5-1
D gene: TRBD1
J gene: TRBJ2-7
clone size: few

CDR3 DNA: TGTGCCAGCAGTCCCCTTGGGCGCAGGGGGCTGTCCTACGAGCAGTACTTC
CDR3 protein: CASSPLGRRGLSYEQYF
V gene: TRBV11-2
D gene: TRBD1
J gene: TRBJ2-7
clone size: few

CDR3 DNA: TGTGCCAGTAGTACGACAGGGGTTGAGACCCAGTACTTC
CDR3 protein: CASSTTGVETQYF
V gene: TRBV19
D gene: TRBD1
J gene: TRBJ2-5
clone size: few

CDR3 DNA: TGTGCCCAGCGGGACGCGAACAATGAGCAGTTCTTC
CDR3 protein: CAQRDANNEQFF
V gene: TRBV2
D gene: TRBD2
J gene: TRBJ2-1
clone size: -

CDR3 DNA: TGTGCCAGTACCGAAGGACAGGGAGAGGCTCCCTATGGCTACACCTTC
CDR3 protein: CASTEGQGEAPYGYTF
V gene: TRBV19
D gene: TRBD1
J gene: TRBJ1-2
clone size: -